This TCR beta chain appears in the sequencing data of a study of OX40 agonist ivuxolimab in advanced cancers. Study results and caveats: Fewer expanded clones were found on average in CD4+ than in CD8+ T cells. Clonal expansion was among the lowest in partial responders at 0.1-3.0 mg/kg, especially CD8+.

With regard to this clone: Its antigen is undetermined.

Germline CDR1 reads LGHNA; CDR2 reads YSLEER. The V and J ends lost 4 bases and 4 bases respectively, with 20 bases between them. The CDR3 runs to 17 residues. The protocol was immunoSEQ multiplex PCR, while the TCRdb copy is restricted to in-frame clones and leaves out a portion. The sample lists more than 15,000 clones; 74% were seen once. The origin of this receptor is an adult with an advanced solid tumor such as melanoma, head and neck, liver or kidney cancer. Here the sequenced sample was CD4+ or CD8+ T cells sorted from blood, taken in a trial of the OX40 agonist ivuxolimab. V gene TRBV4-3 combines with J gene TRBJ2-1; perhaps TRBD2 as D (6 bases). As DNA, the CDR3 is TGCGCCAGCAGCCCCTATGGCGGGGATCCTCGGTACAATGAGCAGTTCTTC. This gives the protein CASSPYGGDPRYNEQFF.